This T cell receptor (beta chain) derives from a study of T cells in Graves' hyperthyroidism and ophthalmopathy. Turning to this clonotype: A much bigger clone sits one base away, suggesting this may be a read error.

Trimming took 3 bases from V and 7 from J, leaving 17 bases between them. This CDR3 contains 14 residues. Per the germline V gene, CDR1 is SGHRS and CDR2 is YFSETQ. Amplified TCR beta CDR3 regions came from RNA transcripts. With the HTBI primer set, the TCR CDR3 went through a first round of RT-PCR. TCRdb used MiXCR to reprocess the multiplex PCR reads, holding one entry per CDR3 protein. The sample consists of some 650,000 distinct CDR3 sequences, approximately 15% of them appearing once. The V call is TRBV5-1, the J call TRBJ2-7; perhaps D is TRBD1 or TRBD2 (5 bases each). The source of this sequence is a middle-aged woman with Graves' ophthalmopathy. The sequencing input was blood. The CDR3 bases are TGCGCCAGCAGCTACGGGGACCGTTTAGATGAGCAGTACTTC. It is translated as CASSYGDRLDEQYF.